This TCR beta chain originates from a study of vaccination and CD4 T cells after COVID-19. Overall study context: Investigators drew the post-COVID samples a median around 98 days after diagnosis, with a range of 35 to 161. Treatment of control cultures consisted of a CEFX pool, an HIV-1 Nef pool, or no peptide.

The CDR3 runs 15 residues. After removal of 6 bases from V and 6 bases from J, the junction contained 7 bases not matched to a gene. In germline, CDR1 is SGHTA, CDR2 FQGNSA. Sequence data for DNA of cultured CD4+ T cells were generated by the Oncomine TCR Beta short-read assay. TCRdb re-called the PCR reads through MiXCR, storing one row per CDR3 protein. The table lists approximately 20,000 distinct CDR3 sequences, roughly 51% of them singletons. Treatment in this sample: approximately 11-day PBMC culture with coronavirus spike peptide pools or control peptides (ViraFEST assay). Each well received millions of PBMCs, cultured with around 10 IU/ml IL-2 and 8 to 10 ug/ml peptide pools. In regard to this clonotype: Its antigen is undetermined.

Input material: CD4+ T cells from blood, cultured in vitro. This TCR was sampled from a human donor who had recovered from COVID-19. V and J are TRBV7-2 and TRBJ2-1, with TRBD2 matching over 11 bases. CDR3 sequence: CASRSPGLAVNEQFF. In DNA, the CDR3 is TGTGCCAGCAGGTCGCCGGGACTAGCGGTCAATGAGCAGTTCTTC. The variable domain in full, with the rest retrieved from reference TRBV7-2 and TRBJ2-1, is GAGVSQSPSNKVTEKGKDVELRCDPISGHTALYWYRQSLGQGLEFLIYFQGNSAPDKSGLPSDRFSAERTGGSVSTLTIQRTQQEDSAVYLCASRSPGLAVNEQFFGPGTRLTVL.